Described below is a single T cell receptor beta chain sequence and its context. This clonotype was recorded at least ten times. No antigen is known for it. No much larger clone exists at a distance of one base, and base qualities are not known. TCR beta CDR3 regions were amplified from RNA transcripts for repertoire sequencing. The first round of RT-PCR was done with HTBI primers and the Qiagen OneStep RT-PCR kit, and was followed by a second round of multiplex PCR, then size selection and purification. Libraries were sequenced paired-end with 100 bp reads on an Illumina HiSeq2000. The original pipeline was this. Reads were processed with SOAPnuke, discarding reads with adapters, uncalled bases, mean Phred below 15, or no exact constant-primer or identifier match. COPE v1.2.5 was used to merge high-quality paired reads. Each unique nucleotide sequence was defined as a clonotype, and clonotypes were aligned to IMGT TRB V, D and J references with MiTCR v1.1. The analysis was limited to V-J combinations with a frequency above 0.0001, which together covered more than 99% of repertoires. For each V-J combination, a TCR clonal expansion and chaos score was defined as the ratio of F50 clonal expansion to chaos observed in the TCRdist matrix. Welch's t-statistics and random forest were used to reduce the features to around 13 V-J combinations, which were then used as input to a naive Bayes classifier. The Morisita-Horn index was used to measure how similar the thyroid and blood repertoires were. TCRdb reprocessing: public reads trimmed at Q25 with fastp, clones called with MiXCR, in-frame beta chains kept. Each CDR3 protein appears once, grouped with its most common genes and DNA. TCRdb's processing, not the study's, gives the V and J calls here. This sample comprises a few hundred thousand distinct CDR3 sequences, about 18% of them detected only once. The ten largest clonotypes hold 2.4% of the sample.

Taken from cysteine to phenylalanine, the CDR3 has 16 residues. Only the CDR3 part of the read is kept: 48 bases, read in frame from the first base. Trimming costs V 5 bases and J 0 bases, and their ends lie 13 bases apart. CDR1 and CDR2 are drawn from the germline V gene (reference sequence): LNHDA, SQIVND. Stable hyperthyroidism was defined as no progression to ophthalmopathy within 18 months of follow-up. The hyperthyroidism patients were 18 to 65 years old and newly diagnosed, with a disease duration of less than 2 months. Patients with other autoimmune diseases, uncontrolled infections, pregnancy or lactation were excluded from the study. Clinical symptoms, serum thyroxine, TRAb, thyroid ultrasound and orbital computed tomography formed the basis of the diagnosis. Ficoll-Paque density gradient centrifugation was used to isolate PBMCs from 8 to 10 ml of fresh peripheral blood. Trizol reagent was used to extract the total RNA, and its quality was then checked on an Agilent 2100 Bioanalyzer.

This sample is drawn from a study of Graves' ophthalmopathy and Graves' hyperthyroidism listed by TCRdb under 2018. Regarding the study in general: Peripheral blood was collected at initial diagnosis, prior to any treatment. In five or six hyperthyroidism patients, T-cell repertoires of thyroid tissue and blood were compared. In total, around 140 blood samples were TCR-sequenced: approximately 40 ophthalmopathy, 75 hyperthyroidism and approximately 17 hyperthyroidism-to-ophthalmopathy patients. The study used signatures of the TCR beta repertoire to tell Graves' ophthalmopathy apart from Graves' hyperthyroidism and to predict which patients would progress to ophthalmopathy. To explore V-J signatures distinguishing ophthalmopathy from hyperthyroidism, a discovery set of some 100 patients (more than 40 ophthalmopathy, over 55 stable hyperthyroidism) was enrolled. Following sampling, methimazole starting at 30 mg daily was administered to hyperthyroidism patients, and high-dose intravenous methylprednisolone was administered to ophthalmopathy patients. For independent validation, a separate cohort was made up of some 18 hyperthyroidism patients plus 17 patients who later progressed from hyperthyroidism to ophthalmopathy. What the research found in general, with its limitations: In validation, the model predicted ophthalmopathy progression with 55% to 71% sensitivity and about 73% specificity; some 13 predicted patients were CT-confirmed with GO in a median of about 7.1 months. Sample size was not predetermined statistically, and investigators were not blinded to group allocation. In cross-validation, the 13-signature model distinguished ophthalmopathy from stable hyperthyroidism with around 86% sensitivity and approximately 81% specificity, while in the test set the corresponding values were roughly 80% and 75%. Most of the expanded thyroid clonotypes with a frequency above 0.001 were also detected in blood, and it was suggested that the thyroid immune response may be reflected by blood repertoires.

The clonotype originates from an adult woman with stable Graves' hyperthyroidism. The sequence is built from TRBV19 and TRBJ2-2; the D region is possibly TRBD1 or TRBD2, each matching across 5 bases. Material: peripheral blood. Read as DNA, the sequence is TGTGCCAGTAGTGCACAGGAGGCGGCGAACACCGGGGAGCTGTTTTTT. Its protein is CASSAQEAANTGELFF. Outside the CDR3, residues come from the reference TRBV19 and TRBJ2-2 proteins, so the full variable domain is: DGGITQSPKYLFRKEGQNVTLSCEQNLNHDAMYWYRQDPGQGLRLIYYSQIVNDFQKGDIAEGYSVSREKKESFPLTVTSAQKNPTAFYLCASSAQEAANTGELFFGEGSRLTVL.